This T cell receptor (beta chain) originates from a study of T cells in Graves' hyperthyroidism and ophthalmopathy. Study overall: The initial diagnosis was the point when peripheral blood was collected, ahead of any treatment.

Researchers amplified the TCR beta CDR3 regions from RNA transcripts. The HTBI primer set served for first-round RT-PCR of the TCR CDR3. TCRdb redid the calling of the multiplex PCR reads with MiXCR, one entry per CDR3 protein. Of hundreds of thousands of distinct CDR3 sequences detected, about 24% appear once; the ten largest clones hold about 11%. There are many counts of this clonotype. Antigen: not known. Broader study findings: In blood, most of the thyroid clonotypes expanded above 0.001 were also present.

CDR3 length equals 14 residues. V gave up 8 bases and J gave up 5 bases, with 18 bases separating them. Sequenced input: blood. This receptor was taken from a woman aged 25 to 45 with Graves' ophthalmopathy. The V call is TRBV12-3 or TRBV12-4, the J call TRBJ2-5, with TRBD2 as a possible D gene (7 bases). This CDR3 reads CASGTRGGRETQYF. Here the CDR3 DNA reads TGTGCCAGCGGGACGAGGGGGGGCCGGGAGACCCAGTACTTC.